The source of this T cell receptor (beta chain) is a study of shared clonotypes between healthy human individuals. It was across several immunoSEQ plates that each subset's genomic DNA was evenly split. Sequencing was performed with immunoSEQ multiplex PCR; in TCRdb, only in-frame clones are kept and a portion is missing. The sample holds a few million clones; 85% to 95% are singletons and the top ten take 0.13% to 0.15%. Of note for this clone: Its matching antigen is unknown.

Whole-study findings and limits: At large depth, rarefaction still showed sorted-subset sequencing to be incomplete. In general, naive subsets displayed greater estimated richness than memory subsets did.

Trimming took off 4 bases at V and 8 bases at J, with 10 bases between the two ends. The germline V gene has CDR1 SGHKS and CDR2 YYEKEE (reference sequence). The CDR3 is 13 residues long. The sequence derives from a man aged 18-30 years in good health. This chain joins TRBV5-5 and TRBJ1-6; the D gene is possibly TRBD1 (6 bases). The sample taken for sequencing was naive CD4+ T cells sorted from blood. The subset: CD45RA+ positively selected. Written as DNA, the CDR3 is TGTGCCAGCAGCCTCCACAGGGATTCACCCCTCCACTTT. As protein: CASSLHRDSPLHF.